The table lists the clone carrying this TCR beta chain with many counts. Antigen: not known. Looked up from germline, CDR1 is SGHTA and CDR2 is FQGTGA. V lost 2 bases to trimming and J lost 4 bases; unmatched junction nucleotides: 2. CDR3 length equals 15 residues. This specimen comes from a study of early T cells in non-severe SARS-CoV-2 infection. Study at large: Sequencing was performed on bulk RNA from unsorted whole blood, leaving chains unpaired. Study findings and constraints: Missing private and CD4 specificities, VDJdb matching favored anti-spike CD8 responses.

Researchers attached unique molecular identifiers to individual cDNA molecules. One entry per CDR3 protein, called by TCRdb with MiXCR from the 5' RACE reads. Of some 30,000 distinct CDR3 sequences in the sample, under 7.5% were seen once. Source material: whole blood. The rearrangement joins TRBV7-3 to TRBJ2-2, with 9 nucleotides matching TRBD2. The source of this sequence is an adult who was a healthcare worker with PCR-confirmed SARS-CoV-2 infection or an uninfected control (not recorded which). Here the CDR3 reads CASSLAGGITGELFF. CDR3 nucleotide sequence: TGTGCCAGCAGCTTAGCGGGAGGGATCACCGGGGAGCTGTTTTTT.